Each of the 16 T cell receptor beta chains below was sequenced from the same sample in a study of T cells in Graves' hyperthyroidism and ophthalmopathy. TCR beta CDR3 sequences were amplified from RNA transcripts. First-round RT-PCR of the TCR CDR3 relied on the HTBI primer set. TCRdb analysed the multiplex PCR reads with MiXCR anew, one entry per CDR3 protein. The sample contains 330,000 or so distinct CDR3 sequences, roughly 20% of which appear only once. Sequenced sample: blood. These receptors were taken from a woman aged 40 to 50 with Graves' ophthalmopathy.

As concerns this clonotype: The junction departs from the called germline gene at one end, perhaps through a read error. The J gene is TRBJ1-2, the V gene TRBV19; tentative D call: TRBD1 (5 bases). Germline-derived CDR1 and CDR2 are LNHDA and SQIVND (reference sequence). The CDR3 has 14 amino acids. The CDR3 loop reads CASSITQTTGGYIF. CDR3 DNA: TGTGCCAGTAGTATAACCCAGACTACAGGTGGCTACATCTTC.

Many counts were recorded for this clonotype. The chain has TRBV6-1 and TRBJ1-1; a possible D gene is TRBD1 (5 bases). V lost 5 bases to trimming and J lost 10 bases, with 14 bases between them. The CDR3 loop spans 12 amino acids. Germline V gives CDR1 MNHNS, CDR2 SASEGT. The CDR3 spells CASSQSSGRAFF. The CDR3 DNA reads TGTGCCAGCAGTCAGAGCTCGGGACGAGCTTTCTTT.

There are many counts of this clonotype. This sequence joins TRBV6-2 or TRBV6-3 and TRBJ1-1; D is unclear. CDR1 MNHEY and CDR2 SVGEGT come from the germline V gene. The CDR3 is 12 amino acids. Trimming pared 5 bases from V and 7 bases from J, leaving 11 bases between. CDR3 sequence: CASSLYSSEAFF. The DNA for the CDR3 is TGTGCCAGCAGTCTTTATTCGAGTGAAGCTTTCTTT.

This clonotype was seen more than once but under ten times. The rearrangement links TRBV10-3 to TRBJ1-3; no clear D gene. The germline V gene encodes CDR1 ENHRY and CDR2 SYGVKD. The CDR3 covers 13 residues. Between the trimmed V and J ends, which lost 10 bases and 2 bases, there was a span of 12 bases. The CDR3 region is CATRRGTGNTIYF. The CDR3 nucleotides read TGTGCCACCCGACGGGGAACTGGAAACACCATATATTTT.

This clonotype has ten or more counts. The chain has TRBV29-1 and TRBJ1-1; 7 nucleotides line up with TRBD1. V was clipped by 7 bases and J by 8 bases; unmatched bases: 13. The CDR3 runs to 13 residues. CDR1 SQVTM and CDR2 ANQGSEA come from the germline V gene. The CDR3 DNA reads TGCAGCGCATTACCCACAGGGGCAGGGGAAGCTTTCTTT. Its translation: CSALPTGAGEAFF.

This clonotype occurred many times. This chain connects TRBV25-1 to TRBJ2-7; D call uncertain. The CDR3 has 13 amino acids. The germline CDR1 and CDR2 sequences are MGHDK and SYGVNS. Trimming removed 6 bases from V and 4 bases from J, with 13 bases in between. The CDR3 DNA reads as TGTGCCAGCAGCCTCAGTGAAACTTACGAGCAGTACTTC. It is translated as CASSLSETYEQYF.

Ten or more counts support this clonotype. Sequence at one end of the junction differs from germline and may be a read error. The chain recombines TRBV6-5 with TRBJ1-6; tentatively, D is TRBD1 (5 bases). CDR1 MNHEY and CDR2 SVGAGI come from the germline V gene. The CDR3 runs 14 residues. CDR3 in amino acids: CASSYGRDNSLLHF. The CDR3 bases are TGTGCCAGCAGTTACGGCAGGGATAATTCACTCCTCCACTTT.

This chain connects TRBV6-1 to TRBJ2-7; 11 nucleotides agree with TRBD1. CDR3 length equals 14 residues. Trimming took 8 bases from V and 5 from J; bases not matched to a gene: 8. The germline V gene encodes CDR1 MNHNS and CDR2 SASEGT. Here the CDR3 DNA reads TGTGCCAGCCAAAGGACAGGGGGCCGTGACGAGCAGTACTTC. This encodes CASQRTGGRDEQYF.

This clonotype was seen repeatedly, ten times or more. The V call is TRBV20-1, the J call TRBJ2-7; D is undetermined. Trimming removed 1 base from V and 6 bases from J, with 19 bases in between. CDR1 is DFQATT and CDR2 is SNEGSKA in the germline V gene (reference sequence). CDR3 length equals 15 residues. The CDR3 nucleotides read TGCAGTGCTAGAGGGGCAGTAGACGCCCACCTCGAGCAGTACTTC. Translation gives CSARGAVDAHLEQYF.

This clonotype has at least ten counts. The chain recombines TRBV29-1 with TRBJ1-1; 9 bases fit TRBD1. In germline, CDR1 is SQVTM, CDR2 ANQGSEA. V lost 4 bases and J lost 6; bases outside the gene matches: 9. The CDR3 is 14 residues long. CDR3 loop: CSVGTGGDGPEAFF. CDR3 nucleotides: TGCAGCGTTGGCACAGGGGGCGACGGACCTGAAGCTTTCTTT.

The rearrangement links TRBV2 to TRBJ2-2; D gene unclear. Trimming left V 5 bases short and J 3 bases short, with 10 bases between. The CDR3 is 14 residues long. Germline assignment: CDR1 SNHLY and CDR2 FYNNEI. The CDR3 DNA reads TGTGCCAGCAGTCGGTTTGGGGACACCGGGGAGCTGTTTTTT. This codes for CASSRFGDTGELFF.

The rearrangement uses TRBV12-3 or TRBV12-4 and TRBJ1-2; 7 bases are shared with TRBD1. With 1 base clipped from V and 7 bases from J, the junction kept 9 bases outside the gene matches. This CDR3 contains 15 residues. CDR3 in amino acids: CASSLGTGMMSGYTF. CDR3 sequence (DNA): TGTGCCAGCAGTTTAGGGACAGGCATGATGTCTGGCTACACCTTC.

This clonotype appeared many times. This rearrangement joins TRBV5-1 to TRBJ1-2, with D unresolved. Germline lookup yields CDR1 SGHRS and CDR2 YFSETQ. Trimming cost V 4 bases and J 0 bases, with 10 bases left between them. This CDR3 region has 14 residues. The CDR3 sequence is CASSRQEANYGYTF. The CDR3 coding sequence is TGCGCCAGCAGCAGACAAGAAGCTAACTATGGCTACACCTTC.

Ten or more counts support this clonotype. The chain carries TRBV20-1 and TRBJ2-6, with a weak D call TRBD1 (6 bases). Trimming left V 4 bases short and J 0 bases short, with 13 bases between. The CDR3 loop spans 16 amino acids. Germline V gene lookup returns CDR1 DFQATT and CDR2 SNEGSKA (reference sequence). The CDR3 here is CSATKTGLSGANVLTF. The CDR3 DNA is TGCAGTGCTACAAAAACAGGGCTCTCTGGGGCCAACGTCCTGACTTTC.

This clonotype appeared many times. The rearrangement uses TRBV2 and TRBJ1-5, with D unclear. The CDR3 spans 12 residues. The V gene lost 6 bases and the J gene lost 4 bases, with 7 bases spanning the gap. Germline V gives CDR1 SNHLY, CDR2 FYNNEI. The DNA of the CDR3 is TGTGCCAGCAGCAAACAGAATCAGCCCCAGCATTTT. This encodes CASSKQNQPQHF.

This clonotype was recorded at least ten times. V usage is TRBV7-9 and J usage is TRBJ1-1; D gene uncertain. Trimming took off 5 bases at V and 3 bases at J, with 7 bases between the two ends. Germline assignment: CDR1 SEHNR and CDR2 FQNEAQ (reference sequence). This CDR3 is built from 12 residues. The CDR3 here is CASSNGDTEAFF. CDR3 coding DNA: TGTGCCAGCAGCAACGGGGACACTGAAGCTTTCTTT.